These 8 T cell receptor beta chains originate from one sample sequenced in a study of blood T cell repertoires in COVID-19. Some clones are missing from TCRdb's copy, which holds only in-frame ones; the method was immunoSEQ multiplex PCR. This table holds roughly 330,000 clones, around 86% found once. The sequenced material came from PBMCs or T cells enriched from blood (not recorded which). The origin of the receptors is a woman between 18 and 30 years old who had recovered from COVID-19.

This clone appeared a single time. This chain uses TRBV19 with TRBJ2-3; the match to TRBD2 covers 7 bases. Germline V gene lookup returns CDR1 LNHDA and CDR2 SQIVND (reference sequence). V dropped 0 bases and J dropped 0; count of bases not matched to a gene: 0. The CDR3 loop spans 15 amino acids. CDR3 nucleotides: TGTGCCAGTAGTATAGAGCGGGGGAGCACAGATACGCAGTATTTT. Translation: CASSIERGSTDTQYF. Drawing the rest from reference TRBV19 and TRBJ2-3, the complete variable domain is DGGITQSPKYLFRKEGQNVTLSCEQNLNHDAMYWYRQDPGQGLRLIYYSQIVNDFQKGDIAEGYSVSREKKESFPLTVTSAQKNPTAFYLCASSIERGSTDTQYFGPGTRLTVL.

The chain has TRBV18 and TRBJ2-7; 7 bases are a match to TRBD1. Germline CDR1 and CDR2: KGHSH and LQKENI. The CDR3 spans 14 residues. The ends lost 4 bases at V and 3 bases at J; junction bases unmatched: 6. The CDR3 DNA is TGTGCCAGCTCACTACACCGGGACAGCTACGAGCAGTACTTC. Translation: CASSLHRDSYEQYF.

The genes are TRBV2 and TRBJ1-5; D gene uncertain. Germline loops: CDR1 SNHLY, CDR2 FYNNEI. Trimming pared 5 bases from V and 2 bases from J, leaving 13 bases between. The CDR3 extends over 15 amino acids. CDR3 bases: TGTGCCAGCAGTTTAGAGGCTGGTGGCAATCAGCCCCAGCATTTT. Protein: CASSLEAGGNQPQHF. The complete variable domain, with remaining parts taken from reference TRBV2 and TRBJ1-5, reads EPEVTQTPSHQVTQMGQEVILRCVPISNHLYFYWYRQILGQKVEFLVSFYNNEISEKSEIFDDQFSVERPDGSNFTLKIRSTKLEDSAMYFCASSLEAGGNQPQHFGDGTRLSIL.

The V call is TRBV28, the J call TRBJ1-5, with no clear D. The CDR3 is 14 amino acids. With 8 bases removed from V and 0 bases from J, the gap between germline ends came to 11 bases. Germline CDR1 reads MDHEN; CDR2 reads SYDVKM. This CDR3 reads CASLYINSNQPQHF. The DNA for the CDR3 is TGTGCCAGCCTATATATAAATAGCAATCAGCCCCAGCATTTT.

This chain links TRBV2 with TRBJ1-5; possibly TRBD1 for D (5 bases). The length of the CDR3 is 13 residues. V lost 8 bases, J lost 4 bases, and 12 bases lay in between. CDR1 and CDR2 (germline): SNHLY, FYNNEI. CDR3: CASVAGENQPQHF. The CDR3 nucleotides are TGTGCCAGCGTGGCGGGGGAGAATCAGCCCCAGCATTTT.

The chain joins TRBV4-1 to TRBJ2-5; TRBD2 matches 10 bases. This CDR3 has 15 amino acids. The V segment lost 4 bases and the J segment 2 bases; nucleotides outside the gene matches: 4. Germline CDR1 reads MGHRA; CDR2 reads YSYEKL. The CDR3, as DNA: TGCGCCAGCAGCCTCGGACTAGCGGAGCAAGAGACCCAGTACTTC. Amino acid sequence: CASSLGLAEQETQYF.

The chain employs TRBV5-1 and TRBJ1-1; D remains ambiguous. The CDR3 loop spans 13 amino acids. With 4 bases removed from V and 3 bases from J, the gap between germline ends came to 10 bases. Germline V CDR1 and CDR2: SGHRS, YFSETQ. CDR3 loop: CASSDNSDTEAFF. The CDR3 bases are TGCGCCAGCAGCGATAATAGTGACACTGAAGCTTTCTTT.

V usage is TRBV18 and J usage is TRBJ1-1, with 8 bases aligning to TRBD1. CDR3 size: 14 residues. V lost 5 bases and J lost 5; bases outside the gene matches: 7. The germline V gene encodes CDR1 KGHSH and CDR2 LQKENI. The CDR3 sequence: CASSVTGEGTEAFF. The DNA for the CDR3 is TGTGCCAGCTCAGTGACAGGGGAGGGAACTGAAGCTTTCTTT.